Below, 6 T cell receptor beta chains from the same sample are listed, as sequenced in a study of a mutant IDH1 vaccine in newly diagnosed glioma. Their cognate antigens are unknown. This sample's time point: week 47, end of study. Doses consisted of 300 ug of mutant IDH1 20-mer peptide each, paired with topical imiquimod. Here immunoSEQ multiplex PCR was the method, and the copy in TCRdb shows in-frame clones only, minus some. Here the sample spans tens of thousands of clones, less than 65% being singletons. The sequences come from peripheral blood mononuclear cells (PBMCs), collected from a glioma patient whose treatment included an IDH1 peptide vaccine. These receptors were taken from a man aged 35 to 55 with glioma. Some clones in this sample may be carry-over from other donors' samples.

This clone was found many times. The gene calls are TRBV9 and TRBJ1-4; 9 positions match TRBD1. Germline assignment: CDR1 SGDLS and CDR2 YYNGEE. The CDR3 covers 15 residues. The J segment lost 4 bases and the V segment lost 4 bases, leaving 5 bases of the junction unmatched. DNA for the CDR3: TGTGCCAGCAGCCCCTGGGACAGGGATAATGAAAAACTGTTTTTT. It encodes CASSPWDRDNEKLFF.

In its sample, this clone was seen once. V gene TRBV5-1 combines with J gene TRBJ2-2; 12 bases map to TRBD2. V was clipped by 2 bases and J by 4 bases; unmatched bases: 0. Germline V gene data show CDR1 as SGHRS and CDR2 as YFSETQ. The CDR3 totals 15 residues. The CDR3 region is CASSLLAGGTGELFF. In nucleotides, the CDR3 is TGCGCCAGCAGCTTACTAGCGGGGGGCACCGGGGAGCTGTTTTTT.

This chain joins TRBV6-6 and TRBJ2-7, with no clear D. Germline V gene lookup returns CDR1 MNHNY and CDR2 SVGAGI (reference sequence). Deletions cut 4 bases from V and 2 bases from J, with 9 bases between. There are 13 residues in the CDR3. The CDR3, as DNA: TGTGCCAGCAGTTCGGCGCCAGCCTACGAGCAGTACTTC. Encoded protein: CASSSAPAYEQYF.

This clone was detected only a few times. J is TRBJ1-1 and V is TRBV14; 11 nucleotides line up with TRBD1. CDR1 is SGHDN and CDR2 is FVKESK in the germline V gene. The CDR3 is made up of 13 amino acids. V lost 8 bases and J lost 5; bases outside the gene matches: 4. The CDR3 DNA reads as TGTGCCAGCCGGGACAGGGGGAGGACTGAAGCTTTCTTT. Protein: CASRDRGRTEAFF.

The CDR3 DNA reads as TGTGCCTGGAGATCCGCACGTGAGAGAGGCTACACCTTC. Protein: CAWRSARERGYTF. The chain recombines TRBV30 with TRBJ1-2, with no clear D. From germline, CDR1 is GTSNPN and CDR2 SVGIG (reference sequence). The CDR3 has 13 amino acids. V was cut by 3 bases and J by 8 bases, with 16 bases left in between.

This clone was seen only a few times. The gene calls are TRBV11-2 and TRBJ2-7; D not certain. Looked up from germline, CDR1 is SGHAT and CDR2 is FQNNGV. Trimming pared 5 bases from V and 3 bases from J, leaving 17 bases between. This CDR3 comprises 15 residues. This CDR3 reads CASSVTPNGLYEQYF. The CDR3, as DNA: TGTGCCAGCAGCGTTACGCCAAATGGGCTCTACGAGCAGTACTTC.